Below, 32 T cell receptor beta chains from the same sample are listed, as sequenced in a study of cytomegalovirus exposure and HLA in healthy donors listed by TCRdb under 2017. Library preparation employed the immunoSEQ multiplex PCR assay. For the multiplex PCR, a mixture combining 60 forward primers for TCR Vbeta segments and 13 reverse primers for TCR Jbeta segments was used. TCRdb retrieved this table from immuneACCESS and kept in-frame rearrangements only. Not all clones are present; in checked studies, unresolved V genes account for under half, and no reason is known for the remainder. Counted in this sample were around 150,000 clones; around 84% of them appeared once. The ten largest make up 1.9% of the sample. Sequencing was carried out using PBMCs. These receptor sequences come from a man younger than 30 in good health and CMV-seronegative.

The chain has TRBV9 and TRBJ2-7; TRBD1 is a possible D gene (5 bases). CDR1 and CDR2 (germline): SGDLS, YYNGEE. The CDR3 covers 15 residues. V lost 2 bases and J lost 6, with 18 bases in between. DNA of the CDR3: TGTGCCAGCAGCGTCAGGGCGGCGCGGAATGCCGAGCAGTACTTC. Translated, it gives CASSVRAARNAEQYF. Full variable domain (outside the CDR3, taken from reference TRBV9 and TRBJ2-7): DSGVTQTPKHLITATGQRVTLRCSPRSGDLSVYWYQQSLDQGLQFLIQYYNGEERAKGNILERFSAQQFPDLHSELNLSSLELGDSALYFCASSVRAARNAEQYFGPGTRLTVT.

In regard to this clone: Its ends do not fully match the called genes, so a read error is possible. This chain joins TRBV7-9 and TRBJ2-6; 7 bases map to TRBD1. This CDR3 is 18 amino acids long. The germline gives CDR1 SEHNR, CDR2 FQNEAQ (reference sequence). The CDR3 protein is CSSTPGQGDYSGANVLTF. CDR3 sequence (DNA): TGTTCCAGCACCCCCGGGCAGGGGGATTACTCTGGGGCCAACGTCCTGACTTTC.

The rearrangement joins TRBV7-3 to TRBJ2-3, with 11 positions matching TRBD2. The CDR3 sequence is 16 residues long. The germline V gene encodes CDR1 SGHTA and CDR2 FQGTGA. Trimming took 5 bases from V and 8 from J; bases not matched to a gene: 12. The CDR3, as DNA: TGTGCCAGCAGCCCGGGGACTAGCGGTCCGCGTGGTACGCAGTATTTT. Its translation is CASSPGTSGPRGTQYF. Together with reference TRBV7-3 and TRBJ2-3, the CDR3 gives the full variable domain: GAGVSQTPSNKVTEKGKYVELRCDPISGHTALYWYRQSLGQGPEFLIYFQGTGAADDSGLPNDRFFAVRPEGSVSTLKIQRTERGDSAVYLCASSPGTSGPRGTQYFGPGTRLTVL.

V and J are TRBV5-1 and TRBJ2-1, with TRBD2 matching over 14 bases. Germline V gene data show CDR1 as SGHRS and CDR2 as YFSETQ. The trim removed 0 bases at V and 0 bases at J, leaving 5 bases unmatched. The CDR3 sequence is 19 residues long. This chain's CDR3 is CASSLETSGRASSYNEQFF. In nucleotides, the CDR3 is TGCGCCAGCAGCTTGGAGACTAGCGGGAGGGCTAGCTCCTACAATGAGCAGTTCTTC.

This chain joins TRBV5-5 and TRBJ1-6; no definite D call. Trimming took off 4 bases at V and 13 bases at J, with 18 bases between the two ends. Looked up from germline, CDR1 is SGHKS and CDR2 is YYEKEE (reference sequence). This CDR3 comprises 14 residues. The DNA of the CDR3 is TGTGCCAGCAGCCGTGGCGGGCTCCCGGGGCCCCTCCACTTT. This codes for CASSRGGLPGPLHF.

This chain uses TRBV7-2 with TRBJ2-7; 9 nucleotides line up with TRBD1. The CDR3 covers 16 residues. Germline V CDR1 and CDR2: SGHTA, FQGNSA. The J segment lost 5 bases and the V segment lost 8 bases, leaving 16 bases of the junction unmatched. The DNA for the CDR3 is TGTGCCAGCGGTCGGGGGCCGGGACAGGGTTTGAACGAGCAGTACTTC. Encoded protein: CASGRGPGQGLNEQYF.

The rearrangement joins TRBV18 to TRBJ2-5; TRBD1 matches at 8 bases. Germline lookup yields CDR1 KGHSH and CDR2 LQKENI. The V gene end was trimmed by 3 bases and the J gene end by 1 base; junction bases not matched to a gene: 1. The CDR3 contains 14 residues. The CDR3 DNA is TGTGCCAGCTCACCCACAGGGGGCCAAGAGACCCAGTACTTC. Translation gives CASSPTGGQETQYF.

V gene TRBV27 combines with J gene TRBJ1-5; TRBD1 matches 9 bases. CDR3 length: 16 amino acids. CDR1 is MNHEY, CDR2 SMNVEV, per germline (reference sequence). Losses at the gene ends were 8 bases for V and 0 bases for J; bases not matched to a gene: 8. The CDR3 DNA reads as TGTGCCAGCGGAACAGGGGGCTCCCTTAGCAATCAGCCCCAGCATTTT. This codes for CASGTGGSLSNQPQHF.

The rearrangement uses TRBV5-1 and TRBJ1-2; 12 bases fit TRBD1. CDR3 size: 16 residues. Looked up from germline, CDR1 is SGHRS and CDR2 is YFSETQ. V lost 5 bases, J lost 3 bases, and 8 bases stayed unmatched. CDR3 loop: CASRPSGTGGDYGYTF. The CDR3 nucleotides read TGCGCCAGCAGGCCCTCCGGGACAGGGGGCGACTATGGCTACACCTTC. The complete variable domain, with remaining parts taken from reference TRBV5-1 and TRBJ1-2, reads KAGVTQTPRYLIKTRGQQVTLSCSPISGHRSVSWYQQTPGQGLQFLFEYFSETQRNKGNFPGRFSGRQFSNSRSEMNVSTLELGDSALYLCASRPSGTGGDYGYTFGSGTRLTVV.

The chain joins TRBV27 to TRBJ1-2, with TRBD1 matching 8 bases. This CDR3 has 13 amino acids. Germline V gene sequence: CDR1 MNHEY, CDR2 SMNVEV (reference sequence). Trimming took 6 bases from V and 9 from J; bases not matched to a gene: 9. This CDR3 reads CASRWQGALSYTF. For the CDR3, the DNA is TGTGCCAGCAGGTGGCAGGGGGCGTTGAGCTACACCTTC.

The rearrangement links TRBV19 to TRBJ2-1; 10 nucleotides match TRBD2. With 5 bases clipped from V and 7 bases from J, the junction kept 2 bases outside the gene matches. CDR1 and CDR2 from the germline V gene are LNHDA and SQIVND (reference sequence). The CDR3 runs to 13 residues. CDR3 in DNA: TGTGCCAGTAGTGGTAGCGGGAGGAATGAGCAGTTCTTC. Translation: CASSGSGRNEQFF.

This chain connects TRBV5-1 to TRBJ1-2; TRBD1 agrees at 7 bases. Germline V gives CDR1 SGHRS, CDR2 YFSETQ. The CDR3 consists of 13 residues. V shed 4 bases and J 9 bases; nucleotides not matched to a gene: 9. CDR3 sequence: CASSTTTGNSYTF. The DNA of the CDR3 is TGCGCCAGCAGCACAACGACAGGGAATAGCTACACCTTC.

This chain uses TRBV7-9 with TRBJ2-6, with unresolved D. The CDR3 consists of 17 residues. Trimming took 4 bases from V and 0 from J, leaving 13 bases between them. Germline CDR1 and CDR2: SEHNR and FQNEAQ (reference sequence). The DNA for the CDR3 is TGTGCCAGCAGCTCCCGTTGGGCTGACTCTGGGGCCAACGTCCTGACTTTC. Encoded protein: CASSSRWADSGANVLTF.

This clone was detected only once. V is TRBV6-1 and J is TRBJ2-6, with D hard to call. Germline V gene data show CDR1 as MNHNS and CDR2 as SASEGT. The CDR3 is 13 amino acids. Between the trimmed V and J ends, which lost 9 bases and 0 bases, there was a span of 6 bases. CDR3 nucleotides: TGTGCCAGTGCTAGCTCTGGGGCCAACGTCCTGACTTTC. Encoded protein: CASASSGANVLTF.

The rearrangement joins TRBV18 to TRBJ2-5; 7 bases map to TRBD1. Germline CDR1 is KGHSH and CDR2 is LQKENI. This CDR3 has 16 amino acids. J was trimmed by 5 bases and V by 1 base; bases with no gene match: 10. The CDR3 DNA sequence: TGTGCCAGCTCACCACGTTCAGGGGGTGAAGGGGAGACCCAGTACTTC. Translated: CASSPRSGGEGETQYF.

J is TRBJ2-4 and V is TRBV29-1; the D gene is possibly TRBD1 (5 bases). With 4 bases removed from V and 0 bases from J, the gap between germline ends came to 7 bases. This CDR3 has 13 amino acids. In germline, CDR1 is SQVTM, CDR2 ANQGSEA. The CDR3 sequence: CSVGGPAKNIQYF. DNA for the CDR3: TGCAGCGTTGGGGGCCCAGCCAAAAACATTCAGTACTTC. Complete variable domain (other parts from reference TRBV29-1 and TRBJ2-4): SAVISQKPSRDICQRGTSLTIQCQVDSQVTMMFWYRQQPGQSLTLIATANQGSEATYESGFVIDKFPISRPNLTFSTLTVSNMSPEDSSIYLCSVGGPAKNIQYFGAGTRLSVL.

The genes are TRBV5-1 and TRBJ2-7, with D possibly being TRBD1 (5 bases). The CDR3 is 14 amino acids. V lost 4 bases, J lost 3 bases, and 14 bases lay in between. The V gene's germline CDR1 is SGHRS and CDR2 YFSETQ. CDR3 sequence: CASSPRQGFYEQYF. Here the CDR3 DNA reads TGCGCCAGCAGCCCCCGGCAGGGATTCTACGAGCAGTACTTC.

In its sample, this clone was seen once. The V call is TRBV5-1, the J call TRBJ2-3, with 8 bases aligning to TRBD2. The J segment lost 3 bases and the V segment lost 4 bases, leaving 7 bases of the junction unmatched. Looked up from germline, CDR1 is SGHRS and CDR2 is YFSETQ. CDR3 length: 15 amino acids. CDR3 nucleotide sequence: TGCGCCAGCAGCCTCAGGGGCGGGAGGACAGATACGCAGTATTTT. Translation gives CASSLRGGRTDTQYF.

The chain has TRBV6-6 and TRBJ2-3; 14 nucleotides align to TRBD2. CDR3 length equals 15 residues. Germline CDR1 MNHNY, CDR2 SVGAGI (reference sequence). The CDR3 region is CASVGLAGGSDTQYF. The CDR3 nucleotides read TGTGCTAGCGTCGGACTAGCGGGGGGATCGGATACGCAGTATTTT.

CDR3 region: CASSLAFLSGNTIYF. The CDR3 coding sequence is TGTGCCAGCAGCTTAGCGTTCCTCTCTGGAAACACCATATATTTT. This chain joins TRBV7-8 and TRBJ1-3; no firm D call. Trimming cost V 0 bases and J 0 bases, with 6 bases left between them. The CDR3 is 15 amino acids. The germline CDR1 and CDR2 sequences are SGHVS and FQNEAQ.

This sequence joins TRBV2 and TRBJ1-1; no clear D. This CDR3 has 14 amino acids. Germline assignment: CDR1 SNHLY and CDR2 FYNNEI. Trimming shortened V by 7 bases and J by 6 bases, and 18 bases separated the two germline ends. CDR3: CASTTGVFGAEAFF. CDR3 DNA: TGTGCCAGCACTACCGGGGTCTTCGGCGCTGAAGCTTTCTTT. The variable domain in full, with the rest retrieved from reference TRBV2 and TRBJ1-1, is EPEVTQTPSHQVTQMGQEVILRCVPISNHLYFYWYRQILGQKVEFLVSFYNNEISEKSEIFDDQFSVERPDGSNFTLKIRSTKLEDSAMYFCASTTGVFGAEAFFGQGTRLTVV.

The chain combines TRBV5-4 with TRBJ1-6; D is ambiguous. The V gene's germline CDR1 is SGHNT and CDR2 YYREEE (reference sequence). The CDR3 loop spans 13 amino acids. V was cut by 2 bases and J by 8 bases, with 8 bases left in between. CDR3 nucleotides: TGTGCCAGCAGCTTAGCTGCGGATTCACCCCTCCACTTT. Amino acid sequence: CASSLAADSPLHF.

J is TRBJ1-5 and V is TRBV5-4; D remains ambiguous. The length of the CDR3 is 14 residues. Germline loops: CDR1 SGHNT, CDR2 YYREEE (reference sequence). The ends were cut back, 8 bases at V and 5 bases at J, with 17 bases in the middle. CDR3 nucleotide sequence: TGTGCCAGGGACTTTGTCGTTGGAGATCAGCCCCAGCATTTT. Amino acid sequence: CARDFVVGDQPQHF.

This chain uses TRBV7-9 with TRBJ2-2; TRBD1 aligns across 7 bases. The V gene's germline CDR1 is SEHNR and CDR2 FQNEAQ (reference sequence). The CDR3 has 14 amino acids. After removal of 2 bases from V and 5 bases from J, the junction contained 2 bases not matched to a gene. This CDR3 is CASSLLQGTGELFF. The CDR3 nucleotides read TGTGCCAGCAGCTTATTACAGGGGACCGGGGAGCTGTTTTTT.

This clone came up once. V and J are TRBV6-5 and TRBJ2-7; 9 bases align to TRBD1. After removal of 2 bases from V and 2 bases from J, the junction contained 4 bases not matched to a gene. CDR1 and CDR2 (germline): MNHEY, SVGAGI. This CDR3 spans 15 amino acids. The CDR3 protein is CASSYTGQGTYEQYF. In nucleotides, the CDR3 is TGTGCCAGCAGTTACACGGGACAGGGCACCTACGAGCAGTACTTC.

The chain is built from TRBV5-5 and TRBJ2-1, with 11 positions matching TRBD2. The trim removed 3 bases at V and 4 bases at J, leaving 9 bases unmatched. Germline CDR1 SGHKS, CDR2 YYEKEE (reference sequence). The CDR3 loop spans 17 amino acids. CDR3 sequence (DNA): TGTGCCAGCAGCTCCCCTGGAGGGACTAGCGGATACAATGAGCAGTTCTTC. Translated, it gives CASSSPGGTSGYNEQFF. The variable domain in full, completed from reference TRBV5-5 and TRBJ2-1, reads DAGVTQSPTHLIKTRGQQVTLRCSPISGHKSVSWYQQVLGQGPQFIFQYYEKEERGRGNFPDRFSARQFPNYSSELNVNALLLGDSALYLCASSSPGGTSGYNEQFFGPGTRLTVL.

V usage is TRBV6-6 and J usage is TRBJ1-1; D is unclear. Trimming took off 2 bases at V and 5 bases at J, with 6 bases between the two ends. CDR3 length equals 12 residues. The germline V gene has CDR1 MNHNY and CDR2 SVGAGI (reference sequence). The CDR3 DNA follows: TGTGCCAGCAGTTACAGGGAGACTGAAGCTTTCTTT. The encoded protein is CASSYRETEAFF.

This chain links TRBV7-3 with TRBJ2-1; 8 bases agree with TRBD2. CDR1 and CDR2 from the germline V gene are SGHTA and FQGTGA. The junction had 0 bases not matched to a gene; V was cut back by 5 bases and J by 6 bases. CDR3 length: 12 amino acids. The CDR3 DNA is TGTGCCAGCAGCGCGGGGGGCAATGAGCAGTTCTTC. It yields the protein CASSAGGNEQFF.

The V and J genes are TRBV6-5 and TRBJ2-1; possibly TRBD2 for D (5 bases). V lost 0 bases and J lost 5, with 14 bases in between. Looked up from germline, CDR1 is MNHEY and CDR2 is SVGAGI. This CDR3 region has 16 residues. CDR3 sequence reads: CASSYSLGREDNEQFF. The DNA of the CDR3 is TGTGCCAGCAGTTACTCTTTGGGTCGGGAAGACAATGAGCAGTTCTTC.

The chain carries TRBV7-3 and TRBJ2-1, with 11 nucleotides matching TRBD1. There are 17 residues in the CDR3. V lost 3 bases, J lost 8 bases, and 12 bases stayed unmatched. CDR1 is SGHTA, CDR2 FQGTGA, per germline. This CDR3 reads CASSFVGGQGGLDEQFF. CDR3 nucleotides: TGTGCCAGCAGCTTTGTTGGGGGACAGGGGGGTTTGGATGAGCAGTTCTTC.

This chain connects TRBV6-6 to TRBJ2-7; 9 bases line up with TRBD1. The junction had 7 bases not matched to a gene; V was cut back by 5 bases and J by 2 bases. The V gene's germline CDR1 is MNHNY and CDR2 SVGAGI (reference sequence). The CDR3 spans 15 residues. CDR3 sequence (DNA): TGTGCCAGCAGTCCCACAGGGGGCATAGCCTACGAGCAGTACTTC. As protein: CASSPTGGIAYEQYF.

This clone was seen a single time. The chain combines TRBV5-1 with TRBJ2-7; possibly TRBD1 for D (5 bases). Looked up from germline, CDR1 is SGHRS and CDR2 is YFSETQ. Trimming took 3 bases from V and 2 from J, leaving 12 bases between them. The CDR3 length is 14 residues. The CDR3 sequence: CASSWRQTTYEQYF. CDR3 nucleotides: TGCGCCAGCAGCTGGAGACAGACAACCTACGAGCAGTACTTC.